The 8 T cell receptor beta chains listed next were all sequenced from one sample in a study of early T cells in non-severe SARS-CoV-2 infection. In TCRdb, the 5' RACE reads were re-called with MiXCR into one record per CDR3 protein. The sample lists some 67,000 distinct CDR3 sequences; roughly 13% were seen once. The sample consisted of whole blood. Source of these receptors: an adult who was a healthcare worker with PCR-confirmed SARS-CoV-2 infection or an uninfected control (not recorded which).

As DNA, the CDR3 is TGTGCCAGCAGGGAAGAACAGGGGGAAGGTGAAAAACTGTTTTTT. Amino acids: CASREEQGEGEKLFF. The V and J genes are TRBV25-1 and TRBJ1-4, with 8 bases matching TRBD1. J was trimmed by 7 bases and V by 6 bases; bases with no gene match: 10. CDR1 is MGHDK and CDR2 is SYGVNS in the germline V gene. The CDR3 spans 15 residues.

This chain uses TRBV2 with TRBJ1-1, with TRBD1 as a possible D gene (6 bases). With 6 bases removed from V and 3 bases from J, the gap between germline ends came to 14 bases. This CDR3 region has 14 residues. Germline lookup yields CDR1 SNHLY and CDR2 FYNNEI. Written as DNA, the CDR3 is TGTGCCAGCAGGGGAGTACAGGGTCACACTGAAGCTTTCTTT. It yields the protein CASRGVQGHTEAFF.

The J gene is TRBJ2-5, the V gene TRBV24-1; perhaps TRBD2 as D (5 bases). Trimming shortened V by 5 bases and J by 3 bases, and 12 bases separated the two germline ends. There are 14 residues in the CDR3. Germline assignment: CDR1 KGHDR and CDR2 SFDVKD. CDR3 loop: CATSGRGQEETQYF. The CDR3 DNA is TGTGCCACCAGTGGGCGAGGGCAAGAAGAGACCCAGTACTTC.

This clonotype was seen many times. V is TRBV7-2 and J is TRBJ2-7, with 9 bases that match TRBD2. Looked up from germline, CDR1 is SGHTA and CDR2 is FQGNSA. The CDR3 extends over 13 amino acids. Trimming took 5 bases from V and 6 from J; bases not matched to a gene: 5. Here the CDR3 DNA reads TGTGCCAGCAGCCTTAGCGGGAGTGTCGAGCAGTACTTC. Translated: CASSLSGSVEQYF.

This clonotype was seen only a few times. This sequence joins TRBV9 and TRBJ1-4; D ambiguous. Germline CDR1 is SGDLS and CDR2 is YYNGEE. The V end was cut by 0 bases, the J end by 4 bases, with 10 bases between. This CDR3 has 15 amino acids. The CDR3 protein is CASSVGLAGNEKLFF. The CDR3 bases are TGTGCCAGCAGCGTAGGACTCGCGGGTAATGAAAAACTGTTTTTT.

The rearrangement links TRBV29-1 to TRBJ2-7; D remains ambiguous. The germline V gene has CDR1 SQVTM and CDR2 ANQGSEA. The CDR3 covers 13 residues. The ends were cut back, 1 base at V and 3 bases at J, with 10 bases in the middle. As DNA, the CDR3 is TGCAGCGTTGAAGGCGACGGCCTCTACGAGCAGTACTTC. As protein: CSVEGDGLYEQYF.

This sequence joins TRBV28 and TRBJ2-6; D not certain. The germline CDR1 and CDR2 sequences are MDHEN and SYDVKM. The V and J ends lost 3 bases and 1 base respectively, with 4 bases between them. The CDR3 has 14 amino acids. The CDR3 DNA follows: TGTGCCAGCAGTTTTAGGTCTGGGGCCAACGTCCTGACTTTC. It translates to CASSFRSGANVLTF.

There are many counts of this clonotype. The V call is TRBV12-3 or TRBV12-4, the J call TRBJ2-6; D might be TRBD1 (6 bases). V lost 5 bases and J lost 0, with 11 bases in between. The CDR3 consists of 16 residues. CDR3 in amino acids: CASSPTGVSGANVLTF. CDR3 coding DNA: TGTGCCAGCAGTCCGACAGGCGTCTCTGGGGCCAACGTCCTGACTTTC.